These 21 T cell receptor beta chains share one sample of origin, sequenced in a study of blood T cell repertoires in COVID-19. Here immunoSEQ multiplex PCR was the method, and the copy in TCRdb shows in-frame clones only, minus some. The sample comprises some 190,000 clones, approximately 90% of which are singletons, and 3.5% to 4.5% rests with the top ten. Sequencing input: peripheral blood. These receptors all stem from a human donor in a cohort sampled during active COVID-19.

This chain links TRBV30 with TRBJ1-4; 10 positions agree with TRBD1. The V gene's germline CDR1 is GTSNPN and CDR2 SVGIG (reference sequence). Trimming cost V 1 base and J 8 bases; bases outside gene matches: 7. The CDR3 totals 15 residues. The CDR3 protein is CAWSGKTGGREKLFF. In DNA, the CDR3 is TGTGCCTGGAGTGGGAAGACAGGGGGCAGAGAAAAACTGTTTTTT. Filled out from reference TRBV30 and TRBJ1-4, the complete variable domain reads SQTIHQWPATLVQPVGSPLSLECTVEGTSNPNLYWYRQAAGRGLQLLFYSVGIGQISSEVPQNLSASRPQDRQFILSSKKLLLSDSGFYLCAWSGKTGGREKLFFGSGTQLSVL.

The chain combines TRBV7-8 with TRBJ2-1; 10 nucleotides align to TRBD2. CDR1 SGHVS and CDR2 FQNEAQ come from the germline V gene. Trimming cost V 4 bases and J 4 bases; bases outside gene matches: 13. This CDR3 comprises 18 residues. The CDR3 DNA follows: TGTGCCAGCAGCTCCAAGCGGGAGGGTTTAGGCACTTACAATGAGCAGTTCTTC. Protein product: CASSSKREGLGTYNEQFF. Looking up the rest from reference TRBV7-8 and TRBJ2-1 gives the full variable domain: GAGVSQSPRYKVAKRGQDVALRCDPISGHVSLFWYQQALGQGPEFLTYFQNEAQLDKSGLPSDRFFAERPEGSVSTLKIQRTQQEDSAVYLCASSSKREGLGTYNEQFFGPGTRLTVL.

The chain links TRBV28 to TRBJ1-5; D call uncertain. Germline CDR1 is MDHEN and CDR2 is SYDVKM. The CDR3 runs to 13 residues. Trimming cost V 6 bases and J 6 bases, with 12 bases left between them. For the CDR3, the DNA is TGTGCCAGCAGCCCGTCGGGGTCTCAGCCCCAGCATTTT. Translating gives CASSPSGSQPQHF.

The chain couples TRBV11-1 to TRBJ2-1; possibly TRBD1 for D (5 bases). Trimming stripped 5 bases from V and 6 bases from J, with 14 bases between. CDR3 length: 14 residues. From germline, CDR1 is SGHAT and CDR2 FQDESV (reference sequence). The CDR3 nucleotides are TGTGCCAGCAGCCCAGGGTGGGGTGGCAATGAGCAGTTCTTC. Translated: CASSPGWGGNEQFF.

V gene TRBV7-9 combines with J gene TRBJ2-3, with TRBD2 matching over 8 bases. Germline CDR1 reads SEHNR; CDR2 reads FQNEAQ (reference sequence). The CDR3 length is 16 residues. Trimming took 5 bases from V and 4 from J; bases not matched to a gene: 11. CDR3 residues: CASSPRAGGASDTQYF. The CDR3 bases are TGTGCCAGCAGCCCTCGAGCCGGGGGGGCGTCAGATACGCAGTATTTT.

The V and J genes are TRBV2 and TRBJ1-4; D perhaps matches TRBD1 (6 bases). Germline assignment: CDR1 SNHLY and CDR2 FYNNEI. V lost 11 bases, J lost 4 bases, and 14 bases lay in between. The CDR3 runs 13 residues. CDR3 in amino acids: CAGRQDRNEKLFF. The CDR3, as DNA: TGTGCCGGAAGACAGGACCGTAATGAAAAACTGTTTTTT. Full variable domain (missing parts from reference TRBV2 and TRBJ1-4): EPEVTQTPSHQVTQMGQEVILRCVPISNHLYFYWYRQILGQKVEFLVSFYNNEISEKSEIFDDQFSVERPDGSNFTLKIRSTKLEDSAMYFCAGRQDRNEKLFFGSGTQLSVL.

The chain uses TRBV6-2 or TRBV6-3 and TRBJ2-7, with 9 bases fitting TRBD1. The V and J ends lost 0 bases and 3 bases, in that order; junction bases with no gene match: 3. The germline V gene encodes CDR1 MNHEY and CDR2 SVGEGT. CDR3 length: 15 amino acids. This CDR3 reads CASSYSWTGDYEQYF. CDR3 bases: TGTGCCAGCAGTTACTCTTGGACAGGGGACTACGAGCAGTACTTC.

The chain recombines TRBV25-1 with TRBJ1-2, with 7 bases aligning to TRBD1. The trim removed 4 bases at V and 7 bases at J, leaving 9 bases unmatched. Looked up from germline, CDR1 is MGHDK and CDR2 is SYGVNS. This CDR3 region has 14 residues. CDR3 DNA: TGTGCCAGCAGTGGTTCTGACAGGGTTGCTGGCTACACCTTC. It translates to CASSGSDRVAGYTF.

The chain combines TRBV7-2 with TRBJ2-1; a weak D match, TRBD2 (5 bases). Trimming pared 3 bases from V and 5 bases from J, leaving 14 bases between. The length of the CDR3 is 15 residues. The germline V gene has CDR1 SGHTA and CDR2 FQGNSA. CDR3 amino acids: CASSFTSRGNNEQFF. Written as DNA, the CDR3 is TGTGCCAGCAGCTTTACTAGTCGTGGCAACAATGAGCAGTTCTTC.

This chain uses TRBV4-1 with TRBJ1-5; TRBD1 matches at 8 bases. With V trimmed by 0 bases and J by 6 bases, 19 bases remained unmatched. Germline CDR1 MGHRA, CDR2 YSYEKL. CDR3 length equals 20 residues. CDR3 amino acids: CASSQDLKTGVFILGQPQHF. The CDR3 nucleotides read TGCGCCAGCAGCCAAGACCTTAAGACAGGGGTTTTTATTTTAGGTCAGCCCCAGCATTTT.

The V and J genes are TRBV11-2 and TRBJ1-6, with 9 bases matching TRBD1. V was pared by 3 bases and J by 6 bases, with 3 bases of the junction left unmatched. The CDR3 totals 15 residues. Germline V CDR1 and CDR2: SGHAT, FQNNGV. For the CDR3, the DNA is TGTGCCAGCAGCTTCACAGGGGGCGGTAATTCACCCCTCCACTTT. Translated: CASSFTGGGNSPLHF.

V usage is TRBV6-6 and J usage is TRBJ2-1; 9 bases line up with TRBD1. Germline V gene data show CDR1 as MNHNY and CDR2 as SVGAGI (reference sequence). After removal of 6 bases from V and 7 bases from J, the junction contained 13 bases not matched to a gene. The CDR3 runs 16 residues. The CDR3 region has the DNA TGTGCCAGCAGCCACAACCCCGGACAGGGGAGTAATGAGCAGTTCTTC. Translating it yields CASSHNPGQGSNEQFF.

The V gene is TRBV10-3, the J gene TRBJ2-3; 9 bases fit TRBD1. The trim removed 3 bases at V and 6 bases at J, leaving 10 bases unmatched. This CDR3 has 16 amino acids. CDR1 is ENHRY and CDR2 is SYGVKD in the germline V gene. The CDR3 DNA reads as TGTGCCATCAGTGAAGGGGACAGGGTATTGTCTGATACGCAGTATTTT. This sequence encodes CAISEGDRVLSDTQYF.

This rearrangement joins TRBV11-2 to TRBJ2-1; TRBD2 agrees at 8 bases. This CDR3 contains 15 residues. The trim removed 3 bases at V and 9 bases at J, leaving 10 bases unmatched. The V gene's germline CDR1 is SGHAT and CDR2 FQNNGV. The CDR3 here is CASSFRGGPGGEQFF. The CDR3 DNA sequence: TGTGCCAGCAGCTTCCGCGGGGGGCCAGGCGGTGAGCAGTTCTTC.

The V and J genes are TRBV7-2 and TRBJ2-1; 8 bases match TRBD2. This CDR3 has 16 amino acids. Looked up from germline, CDR1 is SGHTA and CDR2 is FQGNSA. J gave up 0 bases and V 4 bases, and 5 bases lay outside the gene matches. CDR3 DNA: TGTGCCAGCAGCTCAACTAGCGGCAGCTCCTACAATGAGCAGTTCTTC. It specifies CASSSTSGSSYNEQFF.

The chain links TRBV9 to TRBJ2-3; D is unclear. V was clipped by 0 bases and J by 0 bases, with 8 bases between them. Germline CDR1 is SGDLS and CDR2 is YYNGEE. The CDR3 runs to 15 residues. CDR3 coding DNA: TGTGCCAGCAGCGTAGCGGGTCTTAGCACAGATACGCAGTATTTT. It yields the protein CASSVAGLSTDTQYF.

With regard to this clone: Within the sample, other DNA sequences also encode this same CDR3. CDR3 coding DNA: TGCGCCAGCAGCTTGGAAGGGGTGAGCTACGAGCAGTACTTC. Encoded protein: CASSLEGVSYEQYF. The chain recombines TRBV5-1 with TRBJ2-7; D is possibly TRBD1 (5 bases). The length of the CDR3 is 14 residues. From germline, CDR1 is SGHRS and CDR2 YFSETQ. Trimming pared 0 bases from V and 3 bases from J, leaving 10 bases between.

The rearrangement links TRBV19 to TRBJ2-7; 7 bases fit TRBD1. V shed 6 bases and J 5 bases; nucleotides not matched to a gene: 7. This CDR3 contains 13 residues. Germline V lookup: CDR1 LNHDA, CDR2 SQIVND (reference sequence). The CDR3 spells CASRSRGLHEQYF. For the CDR3, the DNA is TGTGCCAGTAGGTCAAGGGGGCTCCACGAGCAGTACTTC.

The chain joins TRBV15 to TRBJ2-7; TRBD2 agrees at 7 bases. Trimming at V came to 3 bases and at J to 0 bases, leaving 2 bases not matched to a gene. The CDR3 runs to 14 residues. The V gene's germline CDR1 is LNHNV and CDR2 YYDKDF (reference sequence). Here the CDR3 reads CATSRGGSSYEQYF. The CDR3 DNA sequence: TGTGCCACCAGCAGGGGGGGGAGCTCCTACGAGCAGTACTTC.

This chain connects TRBV6-5 to TRBJ1-4; no reliable D call. The ends were cut back, 6 bases at V and 0 bases at J, with 8 bases in the middle. The CDR3 totals 14 residues. Germline CDR1 MNHEY, CDR2 SVGAGI. The CDR3 region has the DNA TGTGCCAGCAGCAACAGCCCAACTAATGAAAAACTGTTTTTT. Protein: CASSNSPTNEKLFF.

A remark on this clone: Germline and junction disagree at one end, which may indicate a read error. The J gene is TRBJ1-4, the V gene TRBV29-1; no clear D. Germline V gives CDR1 SQVTM, CDR2 ANQGSEA. The CDR3 spans 12 residues. CDR3 sequence reads: CSVEITKEKLFF. In DNA, the CDR3 is TGCAGCGTTGAAATAACTAAAGAAAAACTGTTTTTT.